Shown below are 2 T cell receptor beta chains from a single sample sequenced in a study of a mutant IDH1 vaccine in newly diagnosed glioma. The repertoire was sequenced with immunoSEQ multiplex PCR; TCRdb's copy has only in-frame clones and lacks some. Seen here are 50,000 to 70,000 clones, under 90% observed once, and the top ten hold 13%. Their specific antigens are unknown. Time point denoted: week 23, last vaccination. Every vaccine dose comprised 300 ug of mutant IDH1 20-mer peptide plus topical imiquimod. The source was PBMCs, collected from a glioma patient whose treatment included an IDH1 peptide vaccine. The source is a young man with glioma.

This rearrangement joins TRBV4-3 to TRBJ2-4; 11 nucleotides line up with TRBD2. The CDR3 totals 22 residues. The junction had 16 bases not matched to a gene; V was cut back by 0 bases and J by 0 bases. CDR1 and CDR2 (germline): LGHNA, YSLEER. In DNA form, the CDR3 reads TGCGCCAGCAGCCAAGATGTACTAGCGGGGGAAGTGGCCCTGCTAGCCAAAAACATTCAGTACTTC. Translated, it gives CASSQDVLAGEVALLAKNIQYF.

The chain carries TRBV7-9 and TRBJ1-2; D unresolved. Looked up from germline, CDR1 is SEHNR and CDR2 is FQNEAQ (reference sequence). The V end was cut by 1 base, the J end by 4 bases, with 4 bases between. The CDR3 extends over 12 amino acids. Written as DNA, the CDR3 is TGTGCCAGCAGCTTAGAACCCTATGGCTACACCTTC. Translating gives CASSLEPYGYTF.